This T cell receptor beta chain was identified in a study of blood T cell repertoires in COVID-19. Study-wide context: The cDNA or gDNA used as material had been derived from T cells, B-cell-depleted T cells, or PBMCs.

Only in-frame clones appear in the TCRdb table, and some are missing; sequencing was by immunoSEQ multiplex PCR. This sample has approximately 250,000 clones, with around 93% found just once. Trimming at V came to 3 bases and at J to 8 bases, leaving 6 bases not matched to a gene. The germline V gene encodes CDR1 MGHRA and CDR2 YSYEKL. The length of the CDR3 is 15 residues. Participants, roughly 18 to 90 years old, spanned more than 20 US areas. Which cohort a participant joined came from the clinical history participants gave. The sample comprised PBMCs or T cells enriched from blood (not recorded which). V is TRBV4-1 and J is TRBJ1-6; TRBD1 aligns across 8 bases. The receptor was isolated from a middle-aged man who had been exposed to COVID-19. DNA of the CDR3: TGCGCCAGCAGCCAGACAGGGGATAAGGATTCACCCCTCCACTTT. This sequence encodes CASSQTGDKDSPLHF.